One and the same sample provided the 14 T cell receptor beta chains below, sequenced in a study of identical twins (dated by TCRdb to 2015 to 2016). The receptor library was made with 5' RACE. TCRdb names Illumina HiSeq 2000 as the instrument used. TCRdb cleaned the public reads at Q25 with fastp, built clones with MiXCR and kept in-frame beta chains. Each CDR3 protein gets just one entry, which takes the most common genes and DNA from the rows behind it. The sample contains hundreds of thousands of distinct CDR3 sequences, 18% of them found a single time. Under 15% of the sample rests with the top ten. This sample also appeared in a second study, on T cells expressing NK-cell markers.

Material for sequencing was PBMCs. The source is a woman aged 18-30 years in good health.

In this sample, this clonotype turned up a few times. V usage is TRBV6-5 and J usage is TRBJ2-3; 10 nucleotides match TRBD2. Looked up from germline, CDR1 is MNHEY and CDR2 is SVGAGI. This CDR3 has 16 residues. The V gene end was trimmed by 4 bases and the J gene end by 1 base; junction bases not matched to a gene: 5. The DNA for the CDR3 is TGTGCCAGCAGTTCCCTTAGCGGGGGGCGCACAGATACGCAGTATTTT. Translated: CASSSLSGGRTDTQYF.

In DNA, the CDR3 is TGCGCCAGCAGCTCGGGGACAGATAACACCGGGGAGCTGTTTTTT. It specifies CASSSGTDNTGELFF. The V call is TRBV5-1, the J call TRBJ2-2, with 7 positions matching TRBD1. Trimming took 3 bases from V and 2 from J; bases not matched to a gene: 4. From germline, CDR1 is SGHRS and CDR2 YFSETQ. The CDR3 is 15 residues long.

J is TRBJ2-2 and V is TRBV12-3 or TRBV12-4; the D gene is possibly TRBD2 (6 bases). The CDR3 contains 16 residues. The V gene lost 4 bases and the J gene lost 7 bases, with 19 bases spanning the gap. CDR3 residues: CASSSLERLGGGELFF. CDR3 DNA sequence: TGTGCCAGCAGTTCCCTAGAAAGACTAGGAGGCGGGGAGCTGTTTTTT.

This clonotype has a count of ten or more. The chain combines TRBV20-1 with TRBJ1-1, with 8 bases lining up with TRBD1. Losses at the gene ends were 4 bases for V and 2 bases for J; bases not matched to a gene: 9. Germline CDR1 and CDR2: DFQATT and SNEGSKA (reference sequence). The CDR3 totals 15 residues. DNA for the CDR3: TGCAGTGCTAACTCTCCTGGGACAGGAAACACTGAAGCTTTCTTT. Translation gives CSANSPGTGNTEAFF.

This chain joins TRBV29-1 and TRBJ2-3, with a weak D call TRBD2 (5 bases). The V end lost 6 bases, the J end lost 0 bases, and 19 bases lay between the germline ends. Germline V CDR1 and CDR2: SQVTM, ANQGSEA. The CDR3 has 16 residues. Here the CDR3 DNA reads TGCAGCGTGACTCCTCTAGCAGATGCTAGCACAGATACGCAGTATTTT. Translated: CSVTPLADASTDTQYF.

This clonotype was seen a handful of times. The chain combines TRBV5-1 with TRBJ2-1, with a weak D call TRBD2 (6 bases). The CDR3 spans 16 residues. V gave up 4 bases and J gave up 0 bases, with 14 bases separating them. The germline CDR1 and CDR2 sequences are SGHRS and YFSETQ. CDR3 in amino acids: CASSRTTRASYNEQFF. The CDR3 DNA sequence: TGCGCCAGCAGCCGGACGACTAGAGCCTCCTACAATGAGCAGTTCTTC.

This clonotype was counted ten times or more. The rearrangement links TRBV12-3 or TRBV12-4 to TRBJ2-5; D is undetermined. The CDR3 sequence is 13 residues long. Trimming removed 3 bases at V and 2 bases at J, with 7 bases between. Here the CDR3 reads CASSLPNQETQYF. The CDR3 region has the DNA TGTGCCAGCAGTTTGCCAAATCAAGAGACCCAGTACTTC.

This clonotype was seen a handful of times. This chain uses TRBV6-2 or TRBV6-3 with TRBJ2-1; D is perhaps TRBD2 (6 bases). The length of the CDR3 is 15 residues. V shed 7 bases and J shed 6 bases, with 19 bases lying between them. Germline V gene data show CDR1 as MNHEY and CDR2 as SVGEGT. The CDR3 reads CASTRGRGLLNEQFF. DNA of the CDR3: TGTGCCAGCACCCGAGGACGGGGGTTACTCAATGAGCAGTTCTTC.

The chain couples TRBV6-1 to TRBJ1-1; D not certain. Germline V lookup: CDR1 MNHNS, CDR2 SASEGT. Trimming left V 7 bases short and J 3 bases short, with 9 bases between. The CDR3 runs 12 residues. CDR3 residues: CASMRGDTEAFF. The CDR3 DNA sequence: TGTGCCAGCATGCGGGGAGACACTGAAGCTTTCTTT.

The chain recombines TRBV6-5 with TRBJ2-7; D perhaps matches TRBD1 (6 bases). V shed 0 bases and J shed 0 bases, with 21 bases lying between them. Germline-derived CDR1 and CDR2 are MNHEY and SVGAGI. CDR3 length: 19 amino acids. This chain's CDR3 is CASSYSKLQGNILSYEQYF. In DNA form, the CDR3 reads TGTGCCAGCAGTTACTCGAAGTTACAGGGCAACATCCTCTCCTACGAGCAGTACTTC.

This clonotype was detected a few times. V and J are TRBV12-3 or TRBV12-4 and TRBJ2-7, with D maybe TRBD1 (6 bases). The CDR3 loop spans 12 amino acids. V was shortened by 6 bases and J by 9 bases, with 15 bases between the two germline ends. The CDR3 DNA reads as TGTGCCAGCAGCTACAGGGAAGTGGTGCAGTACTTC. It specifies CASSYREVVQYF.

This clonotype has more than one count but fewer than ten. The chain employs TRBV10-3 and TRBJ1-1; D call uncertain. Germline CDR1 is ENHRY and CDR2 is SYGVKD. Trimming stripped 3 bases from V and 5 bases from J, with 13 bases between. CDR3 length: 14 residues. CDR3: CAISDPRGNTEAFF. CDR3 bases: TGTGCCATCAGTGATCCTAGAGGGAATACTGAAGCTTTCTTT.

This clonotype was recorded a few times. The chain employs TRBV15 and TRBJ2-5; D is unclear. This CDR3 contains 13 residues. Germline CDR1 LNHNV, CDR2 YYDKDF (reference sequence). Trimming took 0 bases from V and 4 from J, leaving 6 bases between them. CDR3: CATSRDLPETQYF. The CDR3 coding sequence is TGTGCCACCAGCAGAGATCTCCCAGAGACCCAGTACTTC. The full variable domain, completed using reference TRBV15 and TRBJ2-5, is DAMVIQNPRYQVTQFGKPVTLSCSQTLNHNVMYWYQQKSSQAPKLLFHYYDKDFNNEADTPDNFQSRRPNTSFCFLDIRSPGLGDTAMYLCATSRDLPETQYFGPGTRLLVL.

This clonotype came up a few times. This chain connects TRBV6-2 or TRBV6-3 to TRBJ1-1; 7 bases match TRBD1. CDR1 and CDR2 (germline): MNHEY, SVGEGT. This CDR3 spans 15 amino acids. V dropped 2 bases and J dropped 1; count of bases not matched to a gene: 4. The CDR3 nucleotides are TGTGCCAGCAGTTACAGGGGGCAGGAGAACACTGAAGCTTTCTTT. It codes for CASSYRGQENTEAFF.